A single sample gave rise to the 21 T cell receptor beta chains below, sequenced in a study of CD8 T cells in ankylosing spondylitis. TCRdb independently ran MiXCR on the 5' RACE reads; one entry per CDR3 protein. Of 250,000 to 350,000 distinct CDR3 sequences in the sample, around 20% are singletons; the top ten hold 7.5% to 9.5%. Material: blood, either unsorted or a sorted T cell fraction (not recorded which). The receptors originated from a male donor with ankylosing spondylitis or in good health (not recorded which).

This clonotype appeared a few times. This chain joins TRBV15 and TRBJ1-4, with D uncertain. V was trimmed by 0 bases and J by 7 bases, leaving 12 bases between them. The germline CDR1 and CDR2 sequences are LNHNV and YYDKDF (reference sequence). The CDR3 length is 15 residues. CDR3 region: CATSRDPLGFEKLFF. CDR3 nucleotides: TGTGCCACCAGCAGAGACCCCTTGGGGTTTGAAAAACTGTTTTTT.

This clonotype appeared a few times. V usage is TRBV29-1 and J usage is TRBJ1-1, with unresolved D. Germline V gene data show CDR1 as SQVTM and CDR2 as ANQGSEA. The CDR3 spans 14 residues. V lost 8 bases to trimming and J lost 3 bases, with 19 bases between them. CDR3 sequence: CSPAFGSADTEAFF. The CDR3 DNA reads as TGCAGCCCCGCGTTCGGTTCCGCGGACACTGAAGCTTTCTTT.

This chain joins TRBV6-5 and TRBJ2-5; D is possibly TRBD1 or TRBD2 (6 bases each). CDR1 and CDR2 (germline): MNHEY, SVGAGI. Deletions cut 0 bases from V and 2 bases from J, with 16 bases between. This CDR3 contains 17 residues. This chain's CDR3 is CASSYSNPGGGQETQYF. The CDR3 bases are TGTGCCAGCAGTTACTCGAATCCCGGAGGGGGGCAAGAGACCCAGTACTTC.

This clonotype occurred a few times. J is TRBJ2-1 and V is TRBV20-1; no firm D call. The CDR3 covers 14 residues. Per germline, CDR1 DFQATT and CDR2 SNEGSKA (reference sequence). V lost 0 bases to trimming and J lost 3 bases, with 9 bases between them. CDR3 residues: CSARDLRGYNEQFF. Here the CDR3 DNA reads TGCAGTGCTAGAGATCTACGAGGCTACAATGAGCAGTTCTTC.

This clonotype was recorded many times. The CDR3 here is CSARDVGQNIQYF. In DNA form, the CDR3 reads TGCAGTGCTAGAGACGTGGGCCAAAACATTCAGTACTTC. The chain is built from TRBV20-1 and TRBJ2-4, with D hard to call. CDR1 is DFQATT, CDR2 SNEGSKA, per germline (reference sequence). The CDR3 totals 13 residues. The V gene lost 0 bases and the J gene lost 5 bases, with 8 bases spanning the gap.

This clonotype was counted only a few times. J is TRBJ1-4 and V is TRBV4-1; no firm D call. V lost 2 bases and J 5 bases, leaving 9 bases between the germline ends. CDR3 length: 14 amino acids. The V gene's germline CDR1 is MGHRA and CDR2 YSYEKL. DNA of the CDR3: TGCGCCAGCAGCCAAACACGGATGAATGAAAAACTGTTTTTT. Its translation is CASSQTRMNEKLFF.

Here the CDR3 DNA reads TGTGCCAGCAGGGAATACTACAATGAGCAGTTCTTC. This encodes CASREYYNEQFF. The chain carries TRBV6-1 and TRBJ2-1; D gene uncertain. This CDR3 is built from 12 residues. CDR1 is MNHNS, CDR2 SASEGT, per germline. Trimming took off 6 bases at V and 3 bases at J, with 6 bases between the two ends.

This clonotype was picked up a small number of times. The gene calls are TRBV21-1 and TRBJ1-5; whether TRBD1, the table's D call, matches the DNA was not checked. TRBV21-1 is flagged as a pseudogene. The CDR3 loop spans 18 amino acids. This CDR3 is CASSKGIPGTQISQPQHF. CDR3 bases: TGTGCCAGCAGCAAAGGTATCCCCGGGACACAGATCAGTCAGCCCCAGCATTTT.

On this clonotype: One end of the junction is discordant with germline, which a read error may explain. This chain joins TRBV6-1 and TRBJ1-1; D possibly corresponds to TRBD1 (6 bases). Germline V CDR1 and CDR2: MNHNS, SASEGT. The CDR3 loop spans 14 amino acids. The CDR3 region is CASGEQGGYTEAFF. The CDR3 DNA reads as TGTGCCAGCGGTGAACAGGGCGGATACACTGAAGCTTTCTTT.

This clonotype has a handful of counts. The V call is TRBV2, the J call TRBJ2-5, with 12 bases fitting TRBD2. J was trimmed by 4 bases and V by 0 bases; bases with no gene match: 0. The CDR3 has 15 amino acids. Germline V gene sequence: CDR1 SNHLY, CDR2 FYNNEI. In DNA, the CDR3 is TGTGCCAGCAGTGAAGCACTAGCGGGAGGAGAGACCCAGTACTTC. Encoded protein: CASSEALAGGETQYF.

This clonotype showed up just a few times. V usage is TRBV20-1 and J usage is TRBJ2-5; 13 positions match TRBD2. CDR3 length: 13 amino acids. J was trimmed by 5 bases and V by 5 bases; bases with no gene match: 2. CDR1 and CDR2 from the germline V gene are DFQATT and SNEGSKA (reference sequence). Here the CDR3 reads CSAPLAGGETQYF. The CDR3 DNA is TGCAGTGCTCCACTAGCGGGAGGGGAGACCCAGTACTTC.

This clonotype was recorded many times. V usage is TRBV20-1 and J usage is TRBJ2-1; D remains ambiguous. Germline V gives CDR1 DFQATT, CDR2 SNEGSKA (reference sequence). This CDR3 is 13 amino acids long. Trimming shortened V by 6 bases and J by 9 bases, and 18 bases separated the two germline ends. CDR3 coding DNA: TGCAGTGCCCCTTTCCCTCTCGCGACTGAGCAGTTCTTC. Its protein product is CSAPFPLATEQFF.

This clonotype is classed as medium-sized. The rearrangement links TRBV5-1 to TRBJ1-2, with D maybe TRBD1 (5 bases). V dropped 4 bases and J dropped 2 bases, with 9 bases sitting between them. The germline V gene encodes CDR1 SGHRS and CDR2 YFSETQ. The CDR3 is made up of 13 amino acids. CDR3 nucleotide sequence: TGCGCCAGCAGCGCGGAGGGGAACTATGGCTACACCTTC. Translating it yields CASSAEGNYGYTF.

The chain combines TRBV6-5 with TRBJ1-1; D is ambiguous. The CDR3 has 15 amino acids. Trimming stripped 4 bases from V and 0 bases from J, with 12 bases between. CDR1 and CDR2 (germline): MNHEY, SVGAGI. The chain's CDR3 is CASSSTGRLNTEAFF. The DNA of the CDR3 is TGTGCCAGCAGTTCAACCGGACGGTTGAACACTGAAGCTTTCTTT.

The rearrangement joins TRBV5-1 to TRBJ2-2; D gene ambiguous. The CDR3 covers 15 residues. V lost 3 bases to trimming and J lost 5 bases, with 14 bases between them. Germline lookup yields CDR1 SGHRS and CDR2 YFSETQ. Written as DNA, the CDR3 is TGCGCCAGCAGCTCCAGTCCTACCCAGACCGGGGAGCTGTTTTTT. Its protein is CASSSSPTQTGELFF.

The sample holds a few counts of this clonotype. The V gene is TRBV5-1, the J gene TRBJ2-7; a possible D gene is TRBD1 (6 bases). Germline assignment: CDR1 SGHRS and CDR2 YFSETQ. CDR3 size: 16 residues. V was pared by 2 bases and J by 1 base, with 16 bases between. The DNA for the CDR3 is TGCGCCAGCAGCTTCAACACTAGGACAGCGTCCTACGAGCAGTACGTC. Translating gives CASSFNTRTASYEQYV.

This clonotype was recorded at least ten times. The chain couples TRBV20-1 to TRBJ2-2; 8 bases fit TRBD2. The V gene's germline CDR1 is DFQATT and CDR2 SNEGSKA (reference sequence). Germline trimming cut 3 bases from V and 2 bases from J; bases unmatched to any gene: 5. The CDR3 covers 15 residues. CDR3 in DNA: TGCAGTGCTAGCCCGACTAGCGTAAACACCGGGGAGCTGTTTTTT. It encodes CSASPTSVNTGELFF.

This clonotype came up a few times. CDR3 amino acids: CASSLAGAPTDTQYF. CDR3 sequence (DNA): TGCGCCAGCAGCCTAGCGGGGGCCCCCACAGATACGCAGTATTTT. The genes are TRBV5-1 and TRBJ2-3; 10 nucleotides agree with TRBD2. The germline V gene has CDR1 SGHRS and CDR2 YFSETQ. J was trimmed by 2 bases and V by 4 bases; bases with no gene match: 4. The CDR3 extends over 15 amino acids.

Ten or more counts support this clonotype. The chain combines TRBV21-1 with TRBJ2-7; TRBD1 was called by the table and not checked on the DNA. TRBV21-1 is noted as a pseudogene. There are 15 residues in the CDR3. The CDR3 loop is CASSKGDRGKHEQYV. CDR3 DNA sequence: TGTGCCAGCAGCAAAGGGGACAGGGGCAAGCACGAGCAGTACGTC.

The V gene is TRBV11-1, the J gene TRBJ1-4; D may be TRBD1 (5 bases). Trimming removed 5 bases at V and 4 bases at J, with 8 bases between. From germline, CDR1 is SGHAT and CDR2 FQDESV (reference sequence). This CDR3 spans 13 amino acids. The chain's CDR3 is CASSGGGNEKLFF. For the CDR3, the DNA is TGTGCCAGCAGCGGGGGGGGTAATGAAAAACTGTTTTTT.

This clonotype has a single count. The chain combines TRBV20-1 with TRBJ2-3; TRBD2 matches at 8 bases. CDR3 length: 13 residues. Trimming removed 8 bases from V and 4 bases from J; junction bases left unmatched: 8. From germline, CDR1 is DFQATT and CDR2 SNEGSKA (reference sequence). The CDR3 DNA is TGCAGTATTGCGACTAGCGAGGCAGATACGCAGTATTTT. Protein: CSIATSEADTQYF.